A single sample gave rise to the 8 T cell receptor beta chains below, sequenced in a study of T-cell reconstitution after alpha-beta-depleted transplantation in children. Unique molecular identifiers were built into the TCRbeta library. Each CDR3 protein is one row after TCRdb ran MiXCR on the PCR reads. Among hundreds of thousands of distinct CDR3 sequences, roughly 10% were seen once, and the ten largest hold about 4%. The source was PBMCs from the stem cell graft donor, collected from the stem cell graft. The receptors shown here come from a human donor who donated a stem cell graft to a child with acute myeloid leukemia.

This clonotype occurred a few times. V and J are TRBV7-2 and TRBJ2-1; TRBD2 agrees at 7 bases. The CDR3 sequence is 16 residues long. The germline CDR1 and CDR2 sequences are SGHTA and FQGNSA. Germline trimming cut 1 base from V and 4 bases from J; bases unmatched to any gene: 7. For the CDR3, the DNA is TGTGCCAGCAGCTTAGTGGGGAGGGCCGGGTACAATGAGCAGTTCTTC. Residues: CASSLVGRAGYNEQFF.

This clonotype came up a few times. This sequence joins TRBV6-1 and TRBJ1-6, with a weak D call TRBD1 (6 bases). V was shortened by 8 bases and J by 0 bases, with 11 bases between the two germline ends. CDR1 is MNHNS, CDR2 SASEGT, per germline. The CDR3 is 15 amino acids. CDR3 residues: CASLQGSSYNSPLHF. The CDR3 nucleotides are TGTGCCAGCCTTCAGGGGAGCTCCTATAATTCACCCCTCCACTTT.

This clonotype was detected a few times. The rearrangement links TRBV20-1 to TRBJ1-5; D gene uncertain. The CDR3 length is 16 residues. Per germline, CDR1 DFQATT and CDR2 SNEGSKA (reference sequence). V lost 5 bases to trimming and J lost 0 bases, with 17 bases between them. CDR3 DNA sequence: TGCAGTGCTCACGCCGGGATCAGTGATAGCAATCAGCCCCAGCATTTT. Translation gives CSAHAGISDSNQPQHF.

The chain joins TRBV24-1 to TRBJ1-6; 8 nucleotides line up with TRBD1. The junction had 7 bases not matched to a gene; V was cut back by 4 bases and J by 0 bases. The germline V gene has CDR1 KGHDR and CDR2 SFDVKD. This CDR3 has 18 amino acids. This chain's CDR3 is CATSDRGTGDSYNSPLHF. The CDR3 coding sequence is TGTGCCACCAGTGACCGGGGGACAGGCGACTCCTATAATTCACCCCTCCACTTT.

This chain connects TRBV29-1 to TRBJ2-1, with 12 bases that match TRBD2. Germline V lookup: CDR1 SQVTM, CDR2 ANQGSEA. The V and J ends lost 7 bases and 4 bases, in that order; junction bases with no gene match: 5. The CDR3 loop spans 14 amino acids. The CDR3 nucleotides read TGCAGCGGATCTAGCGGGAGGGAATACAATGAGCAGTTCTTC. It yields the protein CSGSSGREYNEQFF.

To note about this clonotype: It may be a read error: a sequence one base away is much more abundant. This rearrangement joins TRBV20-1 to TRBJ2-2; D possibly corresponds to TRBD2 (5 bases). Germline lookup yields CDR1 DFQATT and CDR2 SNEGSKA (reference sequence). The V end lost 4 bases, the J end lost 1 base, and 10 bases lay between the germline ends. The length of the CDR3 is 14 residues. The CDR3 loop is CSATGIGNTGELFF. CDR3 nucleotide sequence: TGCAGTGCTACCGGGATAGGGAACACCGGGGAGCTGTTTTTT.

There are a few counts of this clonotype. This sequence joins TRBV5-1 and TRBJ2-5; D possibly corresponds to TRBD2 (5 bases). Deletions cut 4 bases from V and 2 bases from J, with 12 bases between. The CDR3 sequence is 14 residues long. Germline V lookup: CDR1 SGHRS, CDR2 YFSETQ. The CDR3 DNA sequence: TGCGCCAGCAGCGTGACCGGGAATCAAGAGACCCAGTACTTC. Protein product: CASSVTGNQETQYF.

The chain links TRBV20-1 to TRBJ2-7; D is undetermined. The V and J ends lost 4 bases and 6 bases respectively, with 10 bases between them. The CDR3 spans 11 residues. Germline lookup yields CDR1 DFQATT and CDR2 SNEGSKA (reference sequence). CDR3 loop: CSATDVPEQYF. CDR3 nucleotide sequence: TGCAGTGCTACGGACGTTCCCGAGCAGTACTTC.